The 14 T cell receptor beta chains given below trace back to one sample, sequenced in a study of T-cell reconstitution after alpha-beta-depleted transplantation in children. Preparing the TCRbeta library involved the use of unique molecular identifiers. MiXCR, run by TCRdb on the PCR reads, gives a single entry per CDR3 protein. The profile shows some 390,000 distinct CDR3 sequences, just over 20% of them singletons. The sample was PBMCs from the stem cell graft donor, taken from the stem cell graft. These receptor sequences come from a human donor who donated a stem cell graft to a child with acute myeloid leukemia.

This chain joins TRBV7-9 and TRBJ2-5; a weak D match, TRBD2 (6 bases). Germline CDR1 and CDR2: SEHNR and FQNEAQ (reference sequence). The CDR3 consists of 15 residues. V lost 8 bases to trimming and J lost 4 bases, with 20 bases between them. This chain's CDR3 is CASGGERTTGETQYF. The CDR3 coding sequence is TGTGCCAGCGGCGGGGAGCGGACGACGGGAGAGACCCAGTACTTC.

The rearrangement uses TRBV6-2 or TRBV6-3 and TRBJ2-7; D may be TRBD2 (6 bases). CDR1 MNHEY and CDR2 SVGEGT come from the germline V gene. Deletions cut 5 bases from V and 3 bases from J, with 14 bases between. The CDR3 totals 14 residues. Here the CDR3 reads CASSKRLEGYEQYF. DNA for the CDR3: TGTGCCAGCAGTAAGCGACTAGAAGGCTACGAGCAGTACTTC.

With respect to this clonotype: A much larger clone lies a single base off, so this may be a read error. This sequence joins TRBV12-3 or TRBV12-4 and TRBJ2-2, with TRBD2 matching over 9 bases. This CDR3 is 14 amino acids long. CDR3 amino acids: CASRPSGNTRELFF. As DNA, the CDR3 is TGTGCCAGCAGGCCTAGCGGGAACACCAGGGAGCTGTTTTTT.

The chain carries TRBV9 and TRBJ2-1, with 8 bases fitting TRBD2. Germline V lookup: CDR1 SGDLS, CDR2 YYNGEE. This CDR3 has 16 amino acids. Trimming at V came to 0 bases and at J to 4 bases, leaving 6 bases not matched to a gene. The CDR3 protein is CASSVDFSGTYNEQFF. The CDR3 coding sequence is TGTGCCAGCAGCGTAGATTTTAGCGGGACGTACAATGAGCAGTTCTTC.

The table lists this clonotype with a few counts. This rearrangement joins TRBV20-1 to TRBJ2-3; tentatively, D is TRBD2 (6 bases). The CDR3 runs 15 residues. Trimming took 5 bases from V and 3 from J, leaving 18 bases between them. Germline V gives CDR1 DFQATT, CDR2 SNEGSKA (reference sequence). The CDR3 region has the DNA TGCAGTGCTCCCCAGACTAGTATAGGTACAGATACGCAGTATTTT. Its protein product is CSAPQTSIGTDTQYF.

The gene calls are TRBV6-5 and TRBJ1-2; TRBD1 agrees at 10 bases. The CDR3 is 15 residues long. From germline, CDR1 is MNHEY and CDR2 SVGAGI. V was pared by 2 bases and J by 5 bases, with 5 bases of the junction left unmatched. The CDR3 sequence is CASSYAPGQGYGYTF. CDR3 nucleotide sequence: TGTGCCAGCAGTTACGCCCCGGGACAGGGGTATGGCTACACCTTC.

CDR3 DNA: TGCAGTGCTAGACCAAACACCCCGTGGACAGACAACTATGGCTACACCTTC. It specifies CSARPNTPWTDNYGYTF. The chain has TRBV20-1 and TRBJ1-2, with D tentatively TRBD1 (6 bases). V lost 2 bases, J lost 2 bases, and 21 bases lay in between. The CDR3 is 17 residues long. Looked up from germline, CDR1 is DFQATT and CDR2 is SNEGSKA (reference sequence).

The chain employs TRBV29-1 and TRBJ2-5; 7 nucleotides agree with TRBD2. After removal of 7 bases from V and 4 bases from J, the junction contained 12 bases not matched to a gene. The germline gives CDR1 SQVTM, CDR2 ANQGSEA. This CDR3 has 14 amino acids. The DNA for the CDR3 is TGCAGCGGCTGGGACTACCCATCAGGAGAGACCCAGTACTTC. Translation: CSGWDYPSGETQYF.

This clonotype has a count of ten or more. Mismatch with germline at one junction end may stem from a read error. The chain couples TRBV5-1 to TRBJ1-1, with no clear D. This CDR3 spans 14 amino acids. Germline assignment: CDR1 SGHRS and CDR2 YFSETQ. The CDR3 DNA sequence: TGTGCCAGCAGCTTGGTAGGCAGGAACACTGAAGCTTTCTTT. Its protein is CASSLVGRNTEAFF. Based on the CDR3 plus reference TRBV5-1 and TRBJ1-1, the full variable domain is KAGVTQTPRYLIKTRGQQVTLSCSPISGHRSVSWYQQTPGQGLQFLFEYFSETQRNKGNFPGRFSGRQFSNSRSEMNVSTLELGDSALYLCASSLVGRNTEAFFGQGTRLTVV.

V usage is TRBV20-1 and J usage is TRBJ1-1; D is uncertain. Looked up from germline, CDR1 is DFQATT and CDR2 is SNEGSKA (reference sequence). The CDR3 contains 12 residues. The germline V and J ends were trimmed by 3 bases and 4 bases, with 9 bases remaining between them. The CDR3 coding sequence is TGCAGTGCTAGCGGGTGGGGCACTGAAGCTTTCTTT. Encoded protein: CSASGWGTEAFF.

This clonotype has at least ten counts. The V call is TRBV20-1, the J call TRBJ1-1; D call uncertain. The CDR3 is made up of 13 amino acids. Looked up from germline, CDR1 is DFQATT and CDR2 is SNEGSKA (reference sequence). V shed 7 bases and J shed 0 bases, with 12 bases lying between them. The CDR3 DNA follows: TGCAGTGGGAAATCAGACGTGAACACTGAAGCTTTCTTT. It codes for CSGKSDVNTEAFF.

In this sample, this clonotype turned up many times. CDR3 amino acids: CATSAPDRYYGYTF. Here the CDR3 DNA reads TGTGCCACCAGCGCCCCCGACAGGTACTATGGCTACACCTTC. The chain recombines TRBV24-1 with TRBJ1-2; D is perhaps TRBD1 (6 bases). Germline values: CDR1 KGHDR, CDR2 SFDVKD. V dropped 7 bases and J dropped 3 bases, with 14 bases sitting between them. This CDR3 is 14 amino acids long.

The V and J genes are TRBV20-1 and TRBJ1-4, with D unresolved. Germline-derived CDR1 and CDR2 are DFQATT and SNEGSKA (reference sequence). The CDR3 sequence is 12 residues long. Trimming removed 4 bases from V and 12 bases from J, with 15 bases in between. For the CDR3, the DNA is TGCAGTGCTACCCACGAGGGCACGGAACTGTTTTTT. Protein: CSATHEGTELFF.

The table lists this clonotype with many counts. The rearrangement joins TRBV28 to TRBJ2-7; 7 bases are a match to TRBD1. Germline V gene lookup returns CDR1 MDHEN and CDR2 SYDVKM. The CDR3 consists of 14 residues. J lost 5 bases, V lost 3 bases, and 7 bases had no gene match. This chain's CDR3 is CASSFPRGIDEQYF. The DNA of the CDR3 is TGTGCCAGCAGTTTTCCCAGGGGGATAGACGAGCAGTACTTC.